A single sample gave rise to the 7 T cell receptor beta chains below, sequenced in a study of spatial heterogeneity in lung cancer (dated by TCRdb to the late 2010s). The library was obtained by 5' RACE. The sample was run on a NextSeq 500. Through fastp at Q25 and MiXCR, TCRdb rebuilt clones from the public reads, retaining in-frame beta chains. One record per CDR3 amino acid sequence lists the most common genes and DNA. The sample table records approximately 49,000 distinct CDR3 sequences; under 6% of these occur just once. The leading ten clones occupy around 10% of the sample. The sample's time point label is to be understood as: sample taken at primary tumor resection. This material consisted of PBMCs, taken at surgery. The source of these receptors is a male donor with early-stage non-small cell lung cancer.

By share, this clonotype counts as medium-sized (0.01 to 0.1%). The chain is built from TRBV20-1 and TRBJ2-4; D gene unclear. The CDR3 contains 13 residues. V was pared by 3 bases and J by 9 bases, with 15 bases between. CDR1 is DFQATT and CDR2 is SNEGSKA in the germline V gene (reference sequence). CDR3 coding DNA: TGCAGTGCTAGTGAGCCGGCCTGGGGCATTCAGTACTTC. It is translated as CSASEPAWGIQYF.

This sequence joins TRBV2 and TRBJ2-1; 11 bases line up with TRBD2. V lost 6 bases to trimming and J lost 15 bases; unmatched junction nucleotides: 19. Germline CDR1 and CDR2: SNHLY and FYNNEI. This CDR3 is 16 amino acids long. For the CDR3, the DNA is TGTGCCAGCAGGGGACAGGGCGGACTAGCGGGCCCTAACCCGTTCTTC. Protein: CASRGQGGLAGPNPFF.

At least ten counts were recorded for this clonotype. The chain employs TRBV6-5 and TRBJ1-1; D is unresolved. Germline loops: CDR1 MNHEY, CDR2 SVGAGI. CDR3 length: 13 residues. The germline V and J ends were trimmed by 5 bases and 1 base, with 8 bases remaining between them. For the CDR3, the DNA is TGTGCCAGCAGTCGCGGGCCGAACACTGAAGCTTTCTTT. It is translated as CASSRGPNTEAFF.

With regard to this clonotype: This may stem from a read error, because a much larger clone lies one nucleotide away. The chain recombines TRBV7-9 with TRBJ2-3; D is unclear. Germline CDR1 SEHNR, CDR2 FQNEAQ (reference sequence). V was shortened by 3 bases and J by 1 base, with 8 bases between the two germline ends. CDR3 length: 14 amino acids. CDR3 sequence (DNA): TGTGCCAGCAGCTTTTCACAGCGCACAGATACGCAGTATTTT. Its protein product is CASSFSQRTDTQYF. Combining the CDR3 with reference TRBV7-9 and TRBJ2-3 gives the whole variable domain DTGVSQNPRHKITKRGQNVTFRCDPISEHNRLYWYRQTLGQGPEFLTYFQNEAQLEKSRLLSDRFSAERPKGSFSTLEIQRTEQGDSAMYLCASSFSQRTDTQYFGPGTRLTVL.

This clonotype was seen ten or more times. J is TRBJ1-2 and V is TRBV7-9; D not resolved. The germline V gene encodes CDR1 SEHNR and CDR2 FQNEAQ (reference sequence). Trimming left V 5 bases short and J 8 bases short, with 18 bases between. The CDR3 runs to 14 residues. Here the CDR3 reads CASSPSGYGMGYTF. The CDR3 bases are TGTGCCAGCAGCCCTAGCGGTTACGGGATGGGCTACACCTTC.

At least ten counts were recorded for this clonotype. This chain links TRBV6-5 with TRBJ2-7; 8 bases are a match to TRBD1. This CDR3 has 14 amino acids. V shed 4 bases, J shed 4 bases, and the junction held 6 bases outside the gene matches. CDR1 is MNHEY and CDR2 is SVGAGI in the germline V gene. The CDR3 region has the DNA TGTGCCAGCAGTTCGCCGGGACAGGAATACGAGCAGTACTTC. Residues: CASSSPGQEYEQYF.

This chain uses TRBV5-4 with TRBJ2-4; 8 bases agree with TRBD1. The germline gives CDR1 SGHNT, CDR2 YYREEE (reference sequence). The CDR3 extends over 17 amino acids. The J segment lost 2 bases and the V segment lost 0 bases, leaving 7 bases of the junction unmatched. CDR3 in amino acids: CASSLAVDRGTKNIQYF. CDR3 DNA sequence: TGTGCCAGCAGCTTGGCCGTTGACAGGGGTACCAAAAACATTCAGTACTTC.